The rows below give T cell receptor beta chains drawn from one sample of a study of cytomegalovirus exposure and HLA in healthy donors. Sequencing used immunoSEQ multiplex PCR; TCRdb keeps in-frame clones, though not all of them. The table includes 100,000 to 150,000 clones, around 80% detected once. The sample taken for sequencing was PBMCs. The receptor source for this set is a woman aged 50 to 60 in good health and CMV-seronegative. The CDR3 runs from the conserved cysteine through the conserved F or W. A D gene is named only where the DNA matches it firmly. Clone size is shown for a subset of rows, as once, few, many or a class of expanded clone.

>TRBD1|medium-sized|TRBJ2-2|TRBV6-4
CASRTGGETGELFF
TGTGCCAGTAGGACAGGGGGCGAGACCGGGGAGCTGTTTTTT
>TRBD2|-|TRBJ2-1|TRBV4-3
CASSQDGLAAFNEQFF
TGCGCCAGCAGCCAAGATGGACTAGCGGCCTTCAATGAGCAGTTCTTC
>-|-|TRBJ1-4|TRBV4-1
CANSPVGVATNEKLFF
TGCGCCAACAGCCCTGTAGGGGTCGCAACTAATGAAAAACTGTTTTTT
>-|-|TRBJ1-2|TRBV27
CASSLSGRGGSYGYTF
TGTGCCAGCAGTTTATCGGGCAGGGGAGGGTCCTATGGCTACACCTTC
>-|-|TRBJ1-6|TRBV29-1
CSAADYNSPLHF
TGCAGCGCCGCGGACTATAATTCACCCCTCCACTTT
>-|few|TRBJ2-6|TRBV19
CASSSDTAGANVLTF
TGTGCCAGTAGTAGTGACACTGCTGGGGCCAACGTCCTGACTTTC
>TRBD1|-|TRBJ1-1|TRBV6-5
CASRRDRVTTEAFF
TGTGCCAGCAGGCGAGACAGGGTAACAACTGAAGCTTTCTTT
>TRBD1|few|TRBJ1-5|TRBV28
CASSLGQGGNQPQHF
TGTGCCAGCAGTCTGGGACAGGGCGGCAATCAGCCCCAGCATTTT
>-|-|TRBJ2-7|TRBV4-3
CASSQSLASAYEQYF
TGCGCCAGCAGCCAAAGCTTAGCTAGTGCCTACGAGCAGTACTTC
>-|few|TRBJ1-3|TRBV4-3
CASSQDHGGNTIYF
TGCGCCAGCAGCCAAGATCACGGTGGAAACACCATATATTTT
>-|-|TRBJ1-2|TRBV10-2
CASSDPGVGVYGYTF
TGCGCCAGCAGTGACCCAGGGGTGGGGGTCTATGGCTACACCTTC
>-|-|TRBJ2-7|TRBV6-1
CASSLRGGSYEQYF
TGTGCCAGCAGTCTTAGGGGGGGGTCCTACGAGCAGTACTTC
>-|-|TRBJ2-7|TRBV5-1
CASSLGGGGLEQYF
TGCGCCAGCAGCTTGGGCGGGGGCGGGCTCGAGCAGTACTTC